This entry lists 22 T cell receptor beta chains sequenced from one sample in a study of cytomegalovirus exposure and HLA in healthy donors. PCR involved 60 Vbeta and 13 Jbeta primers. Sequencing used immunoSEQ multiplex PCR; TCRdb keeps in-frame clones, though not all of them. The sample consists of approximately 160,000 clones, roughly 74% of them appearing once. Sequenced input: PBMCs. Receptors were obtained from a male donor in good health and CMV-seronegative.

The chain carries TRBV23-1 and TRBJ2-1; 7 bases fit TRBD1. TRBV23-1 is recorded as an ORF, its role being uncertain. The CDR3 runs to 14 residues. V dropped 2 bases and J dropped 2; count of bases not matched to a gene: 0. CDR3: CASSQDRAYNEQFF. The CDR3 DNA reads as TGCGCCAGCAGTCAAGACAGGGCCTACAATGAGCAGTTCTTC.

This clone has ten or more counts. V and J are TRBV4-2 and TRBJ2-3, with 12 bases fitting TRBD2. The CDR3 runs 16 residues. Germline loops: CDR1 LGHNA, CDR2 YNFKEQ. Trimming took 1 base from V and 2 from J; bases not matched to a gene: 1. The CDR3 is CASSQASGGATDTQYF. The CDR3 bases are TGTGCCAGCAGCCAAGCTAGCGGGGGGGCCACAGATACGCAGTATTTT.

The chain employs TRBV9 and TRBJ1-6; the D gene is possibly TRBD1 (5 bases). The ends were cut back, 0 bases at V and 6 bases at J, with 13 bases in the middle. The CDR3 is 16 amino acids. CDR1 is SGDLS and CDR2 is YYNGEE in the germline V gene. For the CDR3, the DNA is TGTGCCAGCAGCGTAGGTGGGGGGGTGTCTAATTCACCCCTCCACTTT. Translation: CASSVGGGVSNSPLHF.

V is TRBV5-6 and J is TRBJ2-1; 7 nucleotides agree with TRBD2. Germline lookup yields CDR1 SGHDT and CDR2 YYEEEE. The CDR3 totals 16 residues. V shed 2 bases, J shed 4 bases, and the junction held 9 bases outside the gene matches. The chain's CDR3 is CASSLGFLAGYNEQFF. The CDR3 DNA reads TGTGCCAGCAGCTTAGGGTTTTTAGCGGGTTACAATGAGCAGTTCTTC.

The chain links TRBV6-1 to TRBJ2-2, with 11 bases aligning to TRBD1. The CDR3 runs 14 residues. V trimming: 8 bases; J trimming: 6 bases; junction bases outside the gene matches: 5. The germline V gene encodes CDR1 MNHNS and CDR2 SASEGT. The CDR3 coding sequence is TGTGCCAGCGAAAGGGACAGGGGGGCCGGGGAGCTGTTTTTT. Translation: CASERDRGAGELFF.

V usage is TRBV28 and J usage is TRBJ2-2; 7 positions match TRBD1. The CDR3 covers 15 residues. The V and J ends lost 6 bases and 6 bases, in that order; junction bases with no gene match: 10. Germline values: CDR1 MDHEN, CDR2 SYDVKM. The DNA of the CDR3 is TGTGCCAGCAGGGGTCTTAGGGGGCGGGCCGGGGAGCTGTTTTTT. Its translation: CASRGLRGRAGELFF.

The rearrangement joins TRBV7-2 to TRBJ2-7; 9 nucleotides align to TRBD1. V gave up 5 bases and J gave up 4 bases; unmatched junction bases: 9. Germline V lookup: CDR1 SGHTA, CDR2 FQGNSA. There are 15 residues in the CDR3. CDR3 loop: CASSATGTGLYEQYF. Written as DNA, the CDR3 is TGTGCCAGCAGCGCTACCGGGACAGGGCTTTACGAGCAGTACTTC. The full variable domain, in which reference TRBV7-2 and TRBJ2-7 provide the parts outside the CDR3, is GAGVSQSPSNKVTEKGKDVELRCDPISGHTALYWYRQSLGQGLEFLIYFQGNSAPDKSGLPSDRFSAERTGGSVSTLTIQRTQQEDSAVYLCASSATGTGLYEQYFGPGTRLTVT.

The V call is TRBV10-2, the J call TRBJ2-3; TRBD1 aligns across 10 bases. Germline CDR1 is WSHSY and CDR2 is SAAADI. V trimming: 0 bases; J trimming: 6 bases; junction bases outside the gene matches: 6. The CDR3 loop spans 16 amino acids. Here the CDR3 reads CASSESTGTGEDTQYF. CDR3 in DNA: TGCGCCAGCAGTGAGTCCACCGGGACAGGGGAGGATACGCAGTATTTT.

This chain connects TRBV6-1 to TRBJ2-3, with D perhaps matching TRBD2 (6 bases). V lost 6 bases and J 7 bases, leaving 8 bases between the germline ends. Germline-derived CDR1 and CDR2 are MNHNS and SASEGT. CDR3 length: 11 residues. Written as DNA, the CDR3 is TGTGCCAGCAGGCTAGCGAATACGCAGTATTTT. It is translated as CASRLANTQYF.

The chain employs TRBV5-6 and TRBJ2-7, with D uncertain. V gave up 5 bases and J gave up 0 bases, with 12 bases separating them. This CDR3 contains 14 residues. CDR1 is SGHDT, CDR2 YYEEEE, per germline. The CDR3, as DNA: TGTGCCAGCAGGGGCTCCGGTTCCTCCTACGAGCAGTACTTC. This gives the protein CASRGSGSSYEQYF.

The chain couples TRBV6-1 to TRBJ1-2; D perhaps matches TRBD1 (6 bases). In germline, CDR1 is MNHNS, CDR2 SASEGT. V lost 11 bases and J lost 7, with 17 bases in between. This CDR3 comprises 12 residues. CDR3 protein: CAGTTGFSGYTF. The DNA of the CDR3 is TGTGCCGGAACAACAGGGTTTAGTGGCTACACCTTC.

V usage is TRBV7-3 and J usage is TRBJ2-7; perhaps TRBD2 as D (5 bases). Trimming shortened V by 5 bases and J by 5 bases, and 34 bases separated the two germline ends. Germline CDR1 and CDR2: SGHTA and FQGTGA. The CDR3 has 20 residues. CDR3 DNA: TGTGCCAGCAGCCCTCATTACCTTAGCAGCGGCACTCAACGCTTCCACGAGCAGTACTTC. Its translation: CASSPHYLSSGTQRFHEQYF.

DNA of the CDR3: TGTGCCAGCAGCACCCGGACTAGCGGTGCCTACGAGCAGTACTTC. It yields the protein CASSTRTSGAYEQYF. This sequence joins TRBV5-4 and TRBJ2-5, with 10 bases matching TRBD2. With the DNA end fitting TRBJ2-7 better, the J assignment may be wrong. Germline V CDR1 and CDR2: SGHNT, YYREEE (reference sequence). This CDR3 spans 15 amino acids.

There are a few counts of this clone. The J gene is TRBJ2-2, the V gene TRBV6-5; 10 positions agree with TRBD1. This CDR3 is built from 15 residues. Germline CDR1 reads MNHEY; CDR2 reads SVGAGI. The J segment lost 2 bases and the V segment lost 6 bases, leaving 3 bases of the junction unmatched. CDR3 residues: CASSRDRGNTGELFF. The CDR3 DNA reads TGTGCCAGCAGCCGGGACAGGGGTAACACCGGGGAGCTGTTTTTT.

The chain links TRBV27 to TRBJ2-6, with D unclear. The V end lost 4 bases, the J end lost 0 bases, and 7 bases lay between the germline ends. The CDR3 consists of 15 residues. CDR1 MNHEY and CDR2 SMNVEV come from the germline V gene (reference sequence). CDR3 sequence (DNA): TGTGCCAGCAGTTCCTGGCCCTCTGGGGCCAACGTCCTGACTTTC. It specifies CASSSWPSGANVLTF. Full variable domain (missing parts from reference TRBV27 and TRBJ2-6): EAQVTQNPRYLITVTGKKLTVTCSQNMNHEYMSWYRQDPGLGLRQIYYSMNVEVTDKGDVPEGYKVSRKEKRNFPLILESPSPNQTSLYFCASSSWPSGANVLTFGAGSRLTVL.

This clone was seen just once. Here the CDR3 DNA reads TGTGCCAGCAGTCCACACGACAATGAGCAGTTCTTC. Protein sequence: CASSPHDNEQFF. The V gene is TRBV11-2, the J gene TRBJ2-1; no reliable D call. The CDR3 runs 12 residues. The germline V gene encodes CDR1 SGHAT and CDR2 FQNNGV. V lost 6 bases and J 5 bases, leaving 8 bases between the germline ends.

CDR3 nucleotides: TGTGCCAGTAGCCCTGAGGGAGGTGAAATTAATGAAAAACTGTTTTTT. Translating it yields CASSPEGGEINEKLFF. The gene calls are TRBV19 and TRBJ1-4; D uncertain. This CDR3 comprises 16 residues. V lost 6 bases to trimming and J lost 4 bases, with 18 bases between them. Germline CDR1 and CDR2: LNHDA and SQIVND (reference sequence). The full variable domain, rest sourced from reference TRBV19 and TRBJ1-4, is DGGITQSPKYLFRKEGQNVTLSCEQNLNHDAMYWYRQDPGQGLRLIYYSQIVNDFQKGDIAEGYSVSREKKESFPLTVTSAQKNPTAFYLCASSPEGGEINEKLFFGSGTQLSVL.

The chain is built from TRBV5-1 and TRBJ2-1; 11 nucleotides agree with TRBD2. In germline, CDR1 is SGHRS, CDR2 YFSETQ. The CDR3 is 17 residues long. Germline trimming cut 4 bases from V and 4 bases from J; bases unmatched to any gene: 10. The CDR3 region has the DNA TGCGCCAGCAGCCGGGGGACTAGCGGACGATTATACAATGAGCAGTTCTTC. This sequence encodes CASSRGTSGRLYNEQFF.

This clone was counted between two and nine times. The chain links TRBV5-8 to TRBJ1-5, with a weak D call TRBD1 (6 bases). V was shortened by 5 bases and J by 3 bases, with 9 bases between the two germline ends. The CDR3 has 13 amino acids. The germline CDR1 and CDR2 sequences are SGHTS and YDEGEE. The CDR3 DNA reads as TGTGCCAGCAGAACAGGGCTCAATCAGCCCCAGCATTTT. This gives the protein CASRTGLNQPQHF.

The chain has TRBV1 and TRBJ2-7; TRBD2 is the table's D call and was not checked against the DNA. TRBV1 is flagged as a pseudogene. The CDR3 runs 16 residues. CDR3 coding DNA: TGCACCAGCAGCCAAGATCAGAGGACTGGACCCTACGAGCAGTACTTC. Its translation is CTSSQDQRTGPYEQYF.

The V gene is TRBV6-5, the J gene TRBJ1-5, with 9 bases that match TRBD1. Trimming removed 2 bases from V and 7 bases from J; junction bases left unmatched: 6. Germline V CDR1 and CDR2: MNHEY, SVGAGI. The CDR3 totals 15 residues. The CDR3 nucleotides read TGTGCCAGCAGTTACGGGGTGGACAGGGGCCAGCCCCAGCATTTT. Its protein product is CASSYGVDRGQPQHF.

The V gene is TRBV5-1, the J gene TRBJ2-3; 10 bases align to TRBD2. Germline CDR1 and CDR2: SGHRS and YFSETQ. CDR3 length: 14 amino acids. V shed 3 bases, J shed 5 bases, and the junction held 3 bases outside the gene matches. The CDR3 DNA follows: TGCGCCAGCAGCTGGACTAGCGGCTTAGATACGCAGTATTTT. Its translation: CASSWTSGLDTQYF.